This entry lists 28 T cell receptor beta chains sequenced from one sample in a study of vaccination effects on CD4 cells after COVID-19. Sequencing was performed with immunoSEQ multiplex PCR; in TCRdb, only in-frame clones are kept and a portion is missing. The sample holds under 50,000 clones, about three quarters seen once. At the end of roughly ten days of culture, CD4+ T cells were isolated. Antigens of these TCRs are unknown. Sequenced here: CD4+ T cells from PBMCs cultured without peptide, sampled before COVID-19 vaccination. The receptors shown here come from a human donor who had a prior SARS-CoV-2 infection.

The rearrangement uses TRBV15 and TRBJ2-1, with a weak D call TRBD1 (6 bases). Trimming removed 2 bases from V and 5 bases from J, with 19 bases in between. This CDR3 contains 17 residues. Germline values: CDR1 LNHNV, CDR2 YYDKDF (reference sequence). The CDR3 spells CATSRQTQGYSNNEQFF. For the CDR3, the DNA is TGTGCCACCAGCAGACAAACTCAGGGGTATAGCAACAATGAGCAGTTCTTC.

This chain uses TRBV5-1 with TRBJ2-6; D perhaps matches TRBD1 (5 bases). Per the germline V gene, CDR1 is SGHRS and CDR2 is YFSETQ. CDR3 size: 17 residues. V was trimmed by 0 bases and J by 0 bases, leaving 10 bases between them. The CDR3 region has the DNA TGCGCCAGCAGCTTGGAGGGGCCTTACTCTGGGGCCAACGTCCTGACTTTC. Protein sequence: CASSLEGPYSGANVLTF.

The CDR3 sequence: CASSLGLAGVVVETQYF. CDR3 nucleotides: TGCGCCAGCAGCTTGGGACTAGCGGGAGTTGTTGTGGAGACCCAGTACTTC. The chain recombines TRBV5-1 with TRBJ2-5; 12 bases agree with TRBD2. The ends lost 0 bases at V and 5 bases at J; junction bases unmatched: 8. Germline loops: CDR1 SGHRS, CDR2 YFSETQ. The CDR3 is made up of 17 amino acids.

V usage is TRBV10-2 and J usage is TRBJ2-5, with no clear D. V lost 3 bases to trimming and J lost 5 bases, with 10 bases between them. Germline assignment: CDR1 WSHSY and CDR2 SAAADI. The CDR3 totals 13 residues. CDR3 DNA sequence: TGCGCCAGCAGTGATATAGTCCGGGAGACCCAGTACTTC. Protein: CASSDIVRETQYF.

The rearrangement uses TRBV9 and TRBJ2-5, with 11 bases fitting TRBD2. Germline CDR1 is SGDLS and CDR2 is YYNGEE. This CDR3 spans 16 amino acids. V dropped 2 bases and J dropped 2; count of bases not matched to a gene: 5. In nucleotides, the CDR3 is TGTGCCAGCAGCGTGGGGCTAGCGGGGGGTCAAGAGACCCAGTACTTC. This encodes CASSVGLAGGQETQYF.

The CDR3 region is CASSFLGGSGEQYF. The DNA of the CDR3 is TGTGCCAGCAGCTTTTTGGGGGGATCGGGCGAGCAGTACTTC. The chain combines TRBV5-6 with TRBJ2-7, with D perhaps TRBD2 (6 bases). Germline loops: CDR1 SGHDT, CDR2 YYEEEE. The CDR3 is 14 amino acids. Trimming removed 2 bases at V and 6 bases at J, with 15 bases between.

The chain is built from TRBV10-3 and TRBJ2-7; D gene ambiguous. The CDR3 is 12 amino acids. Germline lookup yields CDR1 ENHRY and CDR2 SYGVKD. V lost 9 bases to trimming and J lost 1 base, with 10 bases between them. The CDR3 DNA reads TGTGCCATAGGACGGGTTTCCTACGAGCAGTACTTC. Protein: CAIGRVSYEQYF.

The J gene is TRBJ1-5, the V gene TRBV18; 8 bases are a match to TRBD1. V lost 2 bases, J lost 2 bases, and 5 bases stayed unmatched. The germline gives CDR1 KGHSH, CDR2 LQKENI. The CDR3 runs 16 residues. CDR3 nucleotide sequence: TGTGCCAGCTCACCAGGACAGGGAAGTGGCAATCAGCCCCAGCATTTT. The encoded protein is CASSPGQGSGNQPQHF. Supplemented by reference TRBV18 and TRBJ1-5, the full variable domain reads NAGVMQNPRHLVRRRGQEARLRCSPMKGHSHVYWYRQLPEEGLKFMVYLQKENIIDESGMPKERFSAEFPKEGPSILRIQQVVRGDSAAYFCASSPGQGSGNQPQHFGDGTRLSIL.

Only a few counts were recorded for this clone. The chain uses TRBV3-1 (or the pseudogene TRBV3-2) and TRBJ2-6, with D possibly TRBD1 on 5 matching bases. Trimming removed 2 bases from V and 2 bases from J, with 10 bases in between. This CDR3 region has 16 residues. CDR1 is LGHDT and CDR2 is YNNKEL in the germline V gene (reference sequence). CDR3 bases: TGTGCCAGCAGCCAACAACCAGGGACTGGGGCCAACGTCCTGACTTTC. Protein sequence: CASSQQPGTGANVLTF.

This chain uses TRBV3-1 (or the pseudogene TRBV3-2) with TRBJ1-2; D not certain. Germline lookup yields CDR1 LGHDT and CDR2 YNNKEL (reference sequence). V was pared by 4 bases and J by 5 bases, with 11 bases between. CDR3 length: 13 amino acids. CDR3 bases: TGTGCCAGCAGCCCGGCTTTTGGGTATGGCTACACCTTC. Residues: CASSPAFGYGYTF.

CDR3 in DNA: TGTGCCAGCAGTGAAGTAGGGGTTAATTCACCCCTCCACTTT. It yields the protein CASSEVGVNSPLHF. The chain employs TRBV6-1 and TRBJ1-6, with TRBD1 as a possible D gene (5 bases). The CDR3 consists of 14 residues. Looked up from germline, CDR1 is MNHNS and CDR2 is SASEGT. V gave up 1 base and J gave up 6 bases, with 7 bases separating them.

The CDR3 nucleotides are TGTGCCAGCAGTGACGGCCAGGGGGTTAGGGACGAGCAGTACTTC. Its translation is CASSDGQGVRDEQYF. The chain employs TRBV2 and TRBJ2-7, with 7 bases that match TRBD1. This CDR3 comprises 15 residues. V was pared by 3 bases and J by 5 bases, with 10 bases of the junction left unmatched. Germline CDR1 is SNHLY and CDR2 is FYNNEI.

The J gene is TRBJ1-5, the V gene TRBV10-3; TRBD1 is a possible D gene (5 bases). V lost 2 bases and J 0 bases, leaving 8 bases between the germline ends. The CDR3 is 15 residues long. Per germline, CDR1 ENHRY and CDR2 SYGVKD. The CDR3 loop reads CAISERGYSNQPQHF. The CDR3 DNA sequence: TGTGCCATCAGTGAGCGGGGGTATAGCAATCAGCCCCAGCATTTT.

The chain recombines TRBV6-2 or TRBV6-3 with TRBJ2-7, with TRBD2 as a possible D gene (6 bases). Trimming left V 4 bases short and J 1 base short, with 11 bases between. This CDR3 comprises 14 residues. Germline V gene sequence: CDR1 MNHEY, CDR2 SVGEGT. In DNA form, the CDR3 reads TGTGCCAGCAGTTTAGGCGGGGATTCCTACGAGCAGTACTTC. Amino acid sequence: CASSLGGDSYEQYF.

V gene TRBV19 combines with J gene TRBJ2-5; 8 bases match TRBD1. Trimming removed 3 bases from V and 5 bases from J; junction bases left unmatched: 11. Germline CDR1 and CDR2: LNHDA and SQIVND (reference sequence). The CDR3 is made up of 16 amino acids. The CDR3 DNA follows: TGTGCCAGTAGTATCTCGATCGGCAGGGGGCTGGAGACCCAGTACTTC. Translated, it gives CASSISIGRGLETQYF.

This clone appeared once. The V gene is TRBV30, the J gene TRBJ2-7; maybe TRBD2 (6 bases). Trimming removed 0 bases at V and 7 bases at J, with 10 bases between. CDR1 and CDR2 (germline): GTSNPN, SVGIG (reference sequence). This CDR3 comprises 12 residues. The CDR3 DNA is TGTGCCTGGAGTGTAGGTGGGGGGGAGCAGTACTTC. It encodes CAWSVGGGEQYF.

The chain joins TRBV15 to TRBJ2-7, with D tentatively TRBD1 (6 bases). Germline lookup yields CDR1 LNHNV and CDR2 YYDKDF (reference sequence). V lost 3 bases and J lost 3, with 12 bases in between. The CDR3 covers 14 residues. As DNA, the CDR3 is TGTGCCACCAGCAGGGAAAGGGGGAACTACGAGCAGTACTTC. Amino acid sequence: CATSRERGNYEQYF.

The V call is TRBV7-8, the J call TRBJ2-7, with D perhaps matching TRBD2 (8 bases). The germline gives CDR1 SGHVS, CDR2 FQNEAQ. The CDR3 loop spans 15 amino acids. Deletions cut 11 bases from V and 5 bases from J, with 25 bases between. CDR3 nucleotides: TGTGCCTCCCGAACGGGGGGGCAGGGGGGACACGAGCAGTACTTC. Translating gives CASRTGGQGGHEQYF.

The chain couples TRBV24-1 to TRBJ1-1, with D possibly TRBD1 on 5 matching bases. Germline CDR1 is KGHDR and CDR2 is SFDVKD. V was pared by 4 bases and J by 5 bases, with 19 bases between. The CDR3 contains 16 residues. The CDR3 loop reads CATSESGGLGFTEAFF. CDR3 nucleotide sequence: TGTGCCACCAGTGAGTCTGGGGGGTTAGGTTTTACTGAAGCTTTCTTT.

The chain uses TRBV11-1 and TRBJ1-6, with a weak D call TRBD1 (5 bases). Per the germline V gene, CDR1 is SGHAT and CDR2 is FQDESV (reference sequence). The CDR3 is 14 amino acids. Trimming cost V 2 bases and J 7 bases, with 9 bases left between them. Here the CDR3 reads CASSLSPGNSPLHF. The CDR3, as DNA: TGTGCCAGCAGCTTATCGCCAGGGAATTCACCCCTCCACTTT.

The chain combines TRBV24-1 with TRBJ1-1; D unclear. CDR3 length equals 14 residues. Germline CDR1 reads KGHDR; CDR2 reads SFDVKD. V gave up 3 bases and J gave up 1 base, with 8 bases separating them. Here the CDR3 DNA reads TGTGCCACCAGTGATGGGCGGAGGAACACTGAAGCTTTCTTT. Translation gives CATSDGRRNTEAFF.

This clone was detected a few times. The chain combines TRBV7-2 with TRBJ1-3; possible D gene TRBD1, 5 bases. V dropped 3 bases and J dropped 0 bases, with 18 bases sitting between them. Per the germline V gene, CDR1 is SGHTA and CDR2 is FQGNSA. This CDR3 is built from 18 residues. Written as DNA, the CDR3 is TGTGCCAGCAGCTTCGGGGCACCATTGACCCTCTCTGGAAACACCATATATTTT. Translating it yields CASSFGAPLTLSGNTIYF. Supplemented by reference TRBV7-2 and TRBJ1-3, the full variable domain reads GAGVSQSPSNKVTEKGKDVELRCDPISGHTALYWYRQSLGQGLEFLIYFQGNSAPDKSGLPSDRFSAERTGGSVSTLTIQRTQQEDSAVYLCASSFGAPLTLSGNTIYFGEGSWLTVV.

The chain is built from TRBV9 and TRBJ2-3; D is possibly TRBD1 or TRBD2 (5 bases each). Trimming removed 2 bases at V and 0 bases at J, with 13 bases between. This CDR3 has 16 residues. Germline V gene data show CDR1 as SGDLS and CDR2 as YYNGEE. The CDR3: CASSVLWGLSTDTQYF. CDR3 nucleotides: TGTGCCAGCAGCGTTTTATGGGGGTTAAGCACAGATACGCAGTATTTT.

The gene calls are TRBV5-1 and TRBJ2-5; D unresolved. V lost 2 bases and J 1 base, leaving 9 bases between the germline ends. The germline CDR1 and CDR2 sequences are SGHRS and YFSETQ. The CDR3 covers 14 residues. CDR3 amino acids: CASSFGISQETQYF. The CDR3 DNA sequence: TGCGCCAGCAGCTTCGGCATAAGCCAAGAGACCCAGTACTTC.

The V and J genes are TRBV4-1 and TRBJ1-5; D remains ambiguous. V lost 1 base and J 3 bases, leaving 16 bases between the germline ends. This CDR3 spans 17 amino acids. CDR1 is MGHRA and CDR2 is YSYEKL in the germline V gene. This CDR3 reads CASSQGILEVFNQPQHF. CDR3 in DNA: TGCGCCAGCAGCCAAGGTATACTGGAGGTGTTCAATCAGCCCCAGCATTTT.

This clone was detected a few times. This rearrangement joins TRBV12-3 or TRBV12-4 to TRBJ1-3; D is unclear. The V end lost 3 bases, the J end lost 7 bases, and 7 bases lay between the germline ends. This CDR3 comprises 12 residues. The DNA for the CDR3 is TGTGCCAGCAGTTTGCTGCGTAACACCATATATTTT. It encodes CASSLLRNTIYF.

The sample holds a few counts of this clone. The V gene is TRBV5-1, the J gene TRBJ1-2, with 7 bases fitting TRBD1. CDR1 and CDR2 (germline): SGHRS, YFSETQ. V shed 0 bases and J 5 bases; nucleotides not matched to a gene: 7. This CDR3 has 15 residues. The CDR3 DNA is TGCGCCAGCAGCTTGGATACAGGGGTAGGGTATGGCTACACCTTC. It encodes CASSLDTGVGYGYTF.

This clone was counted once. The rearrangement links TRBV7-6 to TRBJ1-1; possible D gene TRBD1, 6 bases. Germline loops: CDR1 SGHVS, CDR2 FNYEAQ. This CDR3 is 16 amino acids long. Trimming left V 4 bases short and J 1 base short, with 16 bases between. The CDR3 region has the DNA TGTGCCAGCAGCTCCCGGGACACATACCCGAACACTGAAGCTTTCTTT. Amino acids: CASSSRDTYPNTEAFF.